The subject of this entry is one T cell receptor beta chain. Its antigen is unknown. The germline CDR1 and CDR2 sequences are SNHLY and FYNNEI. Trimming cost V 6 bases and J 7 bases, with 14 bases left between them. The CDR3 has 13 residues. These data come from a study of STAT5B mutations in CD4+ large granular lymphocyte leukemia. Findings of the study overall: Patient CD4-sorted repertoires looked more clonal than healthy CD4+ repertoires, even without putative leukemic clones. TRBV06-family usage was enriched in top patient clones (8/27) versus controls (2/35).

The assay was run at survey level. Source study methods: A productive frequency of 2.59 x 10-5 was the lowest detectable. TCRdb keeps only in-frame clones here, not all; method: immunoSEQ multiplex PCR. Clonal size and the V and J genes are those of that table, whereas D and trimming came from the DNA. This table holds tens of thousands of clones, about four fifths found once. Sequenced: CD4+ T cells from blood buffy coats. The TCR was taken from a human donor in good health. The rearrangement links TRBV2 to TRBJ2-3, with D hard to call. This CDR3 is CASSDTTRHTQYF. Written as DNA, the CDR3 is TGTGCCAGCAGCGATACAACAAGGCATACGCAGTATTTT.